These 7 T cell receptor beta chains were sequenced from one sample in a study of T-cell memory formation after mild COVID-19. TCRdb recomputed calls from the 5' RACE reads with MiXCR, one row per CDR3 protein. This table has about 240,000 distinct CDR3 sequences, 7.5% to 10% appearing once. Sequencing input: PBMCs or a T cell subset sorted from them (not recorded which). These receptors were collected from a man aged 18 to 30 who had mild COVID-19 (a few samples of this study predate the infection). Cell type and time point are not known.

CDR3 DNA sequence: TGCGCCAGCAGCTTGTCATCATGGGCGGGGGGCGGATTTCGGAATGAGCAGTTCTTC. Translating it yields CASSLSSWAGGGFRNEQFF. This sequence joins TRBV5-1 and TRBJ2-1, with 8 bases that match TRBD2. With V trimmed by 1 base and J by 7 bases, 19 bases remained unmatched. The germline V gene has CDR1 SGHRS and CDR2 YFSETQ. CDR3 length: 19 residues.

This clonotype showed up many times. The gene calls are TRBV7-9 and TRBJ2-3; 8 nucleotides align to TRBD2. CDR3 length: 15 residues. Germline V gene lookup returns CDR1 SEHNR and CDR2 FQNEAQ (reference sequence). V dropped 5 bases and J dropped 2; count of bases not matched to a gene: 6. CDR3 protein: CASSAGTSITDTQYF. The CDR3, as DNA: TGTGCCAGCAGCGCCGGGACTAGTATCACAGATACGCAGTATTTT.

V is TRBV20-1 and J is TRBJ1-5; weak D call: TRBD1 (5 bases). The V gene's germline CDR1 is DFQATT and CDR2 SNEGSKA (reference sequence). CDR3 length: 15 residues. V was pared by 5 bases and J by 4 bases, with 18 bases between. This chain's CDR3 is CSAPPGRVRNQPQHF. CDR3 DNA sequence: TGCAGTGCTCCTCCCGGCAGGGTAAGAAATCAGCCCCAGCATTTT.

The rearrangement links TRBV7-6 to TRBJ1-1; 8 positions agree with TRBD1. In germline, CDR1 is SGHVS, CDR2 FNYEAQ. This CDR3 has 16 amino acids. V shed 1 base and J 5 bases; nucleotides not matched to a gene: 9. The CDR3 is CASSLVGQGAGTEAFF. Here the CDR3 DNA reads TGTGCCAGCAGCTTAGTCGGCCAGGGGGCTGGAACTGAAGCTTTCTTT.

This clonotype occurred a few times. The chain links TRBV2 to TRBJ1-6; D ambiguous. V was cut by 2 bases and J by 8 bases, with 16 bases left in between. The CDR3 is 16 residues long. CDR1 and CDR2 (germline): SNHLY, FYNNEI. The CDR3 sequence: CASSESFVAGDSPLHF. The CDR3 region has the DNA TGTGCCAGCAGTGAATCGTTCGTGGCGGGAGATTCACCCCTCCACTTT.

This clonotype has a handful of counts. The chain combines TRBV2 with TRBJ2-1; 11 bases agree with TRBD2. This CDR3 is built from 14 residues. The V and J ends lost 3 bases and 10 bases, in that order; junction bases with no gene match: 5. Germline V gene lookup returns CDR1 SNHLY and CDR2 FYNNEI. The CDR3 DNA reads as TGTGCCAGCAGTGAGGGACTAGCGGTTTGGGAGCAGTTCTTC. Its translation: CASSEGLAVWEQFF.

This clonotype was seen a few times. The chain carries TRBV7-6 and TRBJ1-1, with TRBD1 matching over 9 bases. CDR1 is SGHVS, CDR2 FNYEAQ, per germline. V lost 3 bases to trimming and J lost 3 bases; unmatched junction nucleotides: 8. This CDR3 has 16 residues. DNA of the CDR3: TGTGCCAGCAGCTTCGCCCCGGGACAGGGAGACACTGAAGCTTTCTTT. This sequence encodes CASSFAPGQGDTEAFF.